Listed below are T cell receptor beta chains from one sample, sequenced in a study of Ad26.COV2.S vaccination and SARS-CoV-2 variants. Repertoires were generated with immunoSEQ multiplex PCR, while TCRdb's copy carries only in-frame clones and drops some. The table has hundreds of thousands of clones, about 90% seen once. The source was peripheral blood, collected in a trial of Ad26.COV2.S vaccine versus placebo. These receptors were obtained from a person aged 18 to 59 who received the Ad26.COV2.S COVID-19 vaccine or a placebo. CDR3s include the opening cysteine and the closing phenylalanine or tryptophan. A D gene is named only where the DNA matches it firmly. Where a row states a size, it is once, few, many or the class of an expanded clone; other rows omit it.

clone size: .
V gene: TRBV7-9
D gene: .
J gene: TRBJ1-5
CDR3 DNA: TGTGCGACACGGGCAGGTCCCAATCAGCCCCAGCATTTT
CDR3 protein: CATRAGPNQPQHF

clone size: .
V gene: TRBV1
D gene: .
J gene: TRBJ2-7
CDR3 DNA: TGCACCAGCAGCCAAGAGGACAGGGGGCGTTCAAAGGAGGCCGAGCAGTACTTC
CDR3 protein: CTSSQEDRGRSKEAEQYF

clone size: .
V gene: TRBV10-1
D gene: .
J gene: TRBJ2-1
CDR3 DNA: TGCGCCAGCAGTGAAGTACGAGACTACAATGAGCAGTTCTTC
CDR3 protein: CASSEVRDYNEQFF

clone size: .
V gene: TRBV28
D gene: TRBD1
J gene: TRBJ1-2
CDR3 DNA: TGTGCCAGCAGTTTATCCGCCGGGACAGTCTCCTATGGCTACACCTTC
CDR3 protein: CASSLSAGTVSYGYTF

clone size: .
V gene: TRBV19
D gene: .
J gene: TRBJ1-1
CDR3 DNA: TGTGCCAGTCTTCGTGGCTTGAACACTGAAGCTTTCTTT
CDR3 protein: CASLRGLNTEAFF

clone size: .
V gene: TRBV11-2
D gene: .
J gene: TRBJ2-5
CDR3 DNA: TGTGCCAGCAGCCCCCCAGGGAGAGAAGAGACCCAGTACTTC
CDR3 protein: CASSPPGREETQYF

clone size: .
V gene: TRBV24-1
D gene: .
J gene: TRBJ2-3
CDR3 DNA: TGTGCCACCATGGGTAGCGGCACAGATACGCAGTATTTT
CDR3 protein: CATMGSGTDTQYF

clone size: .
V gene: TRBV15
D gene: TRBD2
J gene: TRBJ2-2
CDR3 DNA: TGTGCCACCAGCAGAAGACTAGCGGGAGCCGGGGAGCTGTTTTTT
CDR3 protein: CATSRRLAGAGELFF

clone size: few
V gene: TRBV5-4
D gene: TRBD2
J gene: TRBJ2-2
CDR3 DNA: TGTGCCAGCAGCCCGGATAGCGGGAGGGCCGGGGAGCTGTTTTTT
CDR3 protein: CASSPDSGRAGELFF

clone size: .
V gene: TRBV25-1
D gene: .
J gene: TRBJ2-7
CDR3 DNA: TGTGCCAGCAGTGAGGGGCCCCAGCAGTACTTC
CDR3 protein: CASSEGPQQYF

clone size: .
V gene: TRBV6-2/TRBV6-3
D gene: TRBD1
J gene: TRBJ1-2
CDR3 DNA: TGTGCCAGCAGTAGGACAGGGGAAATGGATGGCTACACCTTC
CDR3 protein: CASSRTGEMDGYTF

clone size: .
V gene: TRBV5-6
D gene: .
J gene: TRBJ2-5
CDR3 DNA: TGTGCCAGCAGTTTTAGCGGAGTTAGGGAGACCCAGTACTTC
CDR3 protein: CASSFSGVRETQYF

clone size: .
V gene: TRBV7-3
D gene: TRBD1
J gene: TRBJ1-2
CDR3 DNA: TGTGCCAGCAGCTTGGGACAGGGAGATGGCTACACCTTC
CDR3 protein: CASSLGQGDGYTF

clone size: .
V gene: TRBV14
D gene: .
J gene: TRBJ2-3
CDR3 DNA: TGTGCCAGCAGCCTTGGGGGCACAGATACGCAGTATTTT
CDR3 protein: CASSLGGTDTQYF

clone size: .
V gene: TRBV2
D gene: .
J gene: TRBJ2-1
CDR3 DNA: TGTGCCAGCAAGCGGGACAATGAGCAGTTCTTC
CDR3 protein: CASKRDNEQFF